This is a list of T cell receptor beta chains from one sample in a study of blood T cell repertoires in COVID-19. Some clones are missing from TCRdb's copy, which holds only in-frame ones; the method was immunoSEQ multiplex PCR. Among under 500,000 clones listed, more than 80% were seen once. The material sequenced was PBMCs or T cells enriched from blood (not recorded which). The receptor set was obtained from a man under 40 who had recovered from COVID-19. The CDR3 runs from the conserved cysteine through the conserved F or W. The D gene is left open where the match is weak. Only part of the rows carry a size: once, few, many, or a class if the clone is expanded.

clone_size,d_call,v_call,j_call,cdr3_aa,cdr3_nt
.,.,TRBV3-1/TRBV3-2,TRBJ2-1,CASSQDTAGYNEQFF,TGTGCCAGCAGCCAAGATACGGCAGGCTACAATGAGCAGTTCTTC
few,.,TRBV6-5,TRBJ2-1,CASSTGGNEQFF,TGTGCCAGCAGCACCGGAGGGAATGAGCAGTTCTTC
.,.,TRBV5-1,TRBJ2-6,CASSLKAATRGFSGANVLTF,TGCGCCAGCAGCTTGAAGGCTGCGACCAGGGGTTTCTCTGGGGCCAACGTCCTGACTTTC
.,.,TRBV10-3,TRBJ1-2,CAISNGQNYGYTF,TGTGCCATCAGTAATGGACAGAACTATGGCTACACCTTC
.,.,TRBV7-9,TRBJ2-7,CATHLRDSNSYEQYF,TGTGCCACCCACTTGCGGGACTCCAACTCCTACGAGCAGTACTTC
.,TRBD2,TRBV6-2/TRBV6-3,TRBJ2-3,CASSYRTSLTSTDTQYF,TGTGCCAGCAGTTACAGGACTAGTTTAACTAGCACAGATACGCAGTATTTT
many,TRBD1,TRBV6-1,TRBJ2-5,CASSEVSGAVGTGGLLKTQYF,TGTGCCAGCAGTGAAGTGTCAGGGGCTGTGGGGACAGGGGGTTTGCTGAAGACCCAGTACTTC
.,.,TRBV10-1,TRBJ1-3,CASSIGSSGNTIYF,TGCGCCAGCAGTATCGGGAGCTCTGGAAACACCATATATTTT
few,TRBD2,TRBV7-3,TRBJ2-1,CASSGGLAGVEQFF,TGTGCCAGCAGCGGGGGACTAGCGGGAGTAGAGCAGTTCTTC
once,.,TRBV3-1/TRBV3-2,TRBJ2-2,CASSQGLRGGELFF,TGTGCCAGCAGCCAAGGGTTGAGAGGCGGGGAGCTGTTTTTT
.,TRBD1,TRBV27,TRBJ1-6,CASSIGRDRLHF,TGTGCCAGCAGTATAGGCCGGGACAGGCTACACTTT
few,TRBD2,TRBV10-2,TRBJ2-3,CASSLASGGPNTQYF,TGCGCCAGCAGTTTGGCTAGCGGAGGCCCTAATACGCAGTATTTT
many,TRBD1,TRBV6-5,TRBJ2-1,CASRRDRGHEQFF,TGTGCCAGCAGGAGGGACAGGGGCCATGAGCAGTTCTTC
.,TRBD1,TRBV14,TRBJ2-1,CASSLLRTGNVDEQFF,TGTGCCAGCAGCCTACTTAGGACAGGGAATGTCGATGAGCAGTTCTTC
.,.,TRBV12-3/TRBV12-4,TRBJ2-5,CASSFSGTQYF,TGTGCCAGCAGTTTCTCGGGAACCCAGTACTTC
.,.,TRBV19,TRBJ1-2,CASTDRTFGYTF,TGTGCCAGTACCGACAGGACTTTTGGCTACACCTTC
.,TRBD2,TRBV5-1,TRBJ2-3,CASSRSSPLAGGGADTQYF,TGCGCCAGCAGCAGGAGCTCTCCCCTAGCGGGAGGGGGAGCAGATACGCAGTATTTT
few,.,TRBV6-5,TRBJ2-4,CASRKEDKNIQYF,TGTGCCAGCAGGAAGGAGGACAAAAACATTCAGTACTTC
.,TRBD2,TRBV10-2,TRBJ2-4,CASSPGLVKHF,TGCGCCAGCAGTCCGGGACTAGTAAAGCACTTC
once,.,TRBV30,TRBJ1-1,CAWSVVGWEDTEAFF,TGTGCCTGGAGTGTAGTGGGTTGGGAGGACACTGAAGCTTTCTTT
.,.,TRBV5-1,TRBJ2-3,CASSLRVAMSTDTQYF,TGCGCCAGCAGCTTGAGAGTTGCTATGAGCACAGATACGCAGTATTTT
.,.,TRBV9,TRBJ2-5,CASSGGGVGETQYF,TGTGCCAGCAGCGGAGGAGGGGTGGGTGAGACCCAGTACTTC
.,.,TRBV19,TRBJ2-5,CASSTTTWETQYF,TGTGCCAGTAGTACCACCACTTGGGAGACCCAGTACTTC
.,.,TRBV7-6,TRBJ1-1,CASSLQGGYTEAFF,TGTGCCAGCAGCCTACAGGGCGGATACACTGAAGCTTTCTTT
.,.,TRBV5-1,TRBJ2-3,CASSLAESTDTQYF,TGCGCCAGCAGCTTGGCAGAATCCACAGATACGCAGTATTTT